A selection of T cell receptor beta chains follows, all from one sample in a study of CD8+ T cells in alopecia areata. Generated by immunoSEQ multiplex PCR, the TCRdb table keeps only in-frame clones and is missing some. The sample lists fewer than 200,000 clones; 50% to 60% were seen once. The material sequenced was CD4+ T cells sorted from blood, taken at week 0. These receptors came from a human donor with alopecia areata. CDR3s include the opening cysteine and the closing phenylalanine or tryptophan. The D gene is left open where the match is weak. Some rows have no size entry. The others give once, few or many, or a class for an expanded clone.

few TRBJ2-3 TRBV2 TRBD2 CAGAGDTDTQYF TGTGCCGGAGCGGGAGACACAGATACGCAGTATTTT
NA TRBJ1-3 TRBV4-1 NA CASSQDPTYSGNTIYF TGCGCCAGCAGCCAAGATCCGACCTACTCTGGAAACACCATATATTTT
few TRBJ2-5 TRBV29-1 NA CSVVIFTASKETQYF TGCAGCGTTGTGATATTCACAGCATCCAAAGAGACCCAGTACTTC
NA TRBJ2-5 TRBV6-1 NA CASSGRGQETQYF TGTGCCAGCAGTGGCCGGGGCCAAGAGACCCAGTACTTC
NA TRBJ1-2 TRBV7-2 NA CASSLDGWQGLNYGYTF TGTGCCAGCAGCTTAGACGGGTGGCAGGGACTTAACTATGGCTACACCTTC
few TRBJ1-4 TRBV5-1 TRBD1 CASSVLTGTNEKLFF TGCGCCAGCAGCGTCCTGACAGGGACTAATGAAAAACTGTTTTTT
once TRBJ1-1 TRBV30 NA CALEPRGNTEAFF TGTGCCTTAGAACCCCGGGGGAACACTGAAGCTTTCTTT
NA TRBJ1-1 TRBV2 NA CASSETGLSEAFF TGTGCCAGCAGTGAGACGGGTCTTTCTGAAGCTTTCTTT
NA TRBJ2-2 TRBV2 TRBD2 CASKGLAPTGELFF TGTGCCAGCAAGGGACTAGCGCCTACCGGGGAGCTGTTTTTT
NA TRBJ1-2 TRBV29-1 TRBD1 CSVELARGRIFNYGYTF TGCAGCGTTGAACTGGCCAGGGGGCGTATTTTTAACTATGGCTACACCTTC
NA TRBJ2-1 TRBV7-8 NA CASSLEDFKSNEQFF TGTGCCAGCAGCTTAGAGGACTTTAAATCCAATGAGCAGTTCTTC
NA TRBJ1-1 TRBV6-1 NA CASNREGNTEAFF TGTGCCAGCAATAGGGAAGGAAACACTGAAGCTTTCTTT
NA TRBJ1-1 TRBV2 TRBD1 CASSEPGTGLVAFF TGTGCCAGCAGTGAACCTGGGACAGGGTTGGTAGCTTTCTTT
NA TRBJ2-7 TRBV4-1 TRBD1 CASSHPWGQGREQYF TGCGCCAGCAGCCACCCTTGGGGACAGGGACGCGAGCAGTACTTC
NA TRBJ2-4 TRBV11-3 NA CASTPAGANIQYF TGTGCCAGCACGCCTGCGGGGGCAAACATTCAGTACTTC
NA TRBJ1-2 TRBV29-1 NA CSVGTSLGAGYTF TGCAGCGTTGGGACCTCGCTGGGGGCCGGCTACACCTTC
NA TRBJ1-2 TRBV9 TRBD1 CASSPRSSGTGLAYGYTF TGTGCCAGCAGCCCCCGTAGCTCCGGGACAGGGCTTGCCTATGGCTACACCTTC
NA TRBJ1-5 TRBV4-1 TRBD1 CASSQAAGQGYSGNQPQHF TGCGCCAGCAGCCAAGCAGCCGGACAGGGCTATAGCGGCAATCAGCCCCAGCATTTT
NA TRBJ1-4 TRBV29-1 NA CSVLTESEKLFF TGCAGCGTTCTTACGGAGTCTGAAAAACTGTTTTTT
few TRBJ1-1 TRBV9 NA CASSVARGTEAFF TGTGCCAGCAGCGTAGCTCGAGGCACTGAAGCTTTCTTT
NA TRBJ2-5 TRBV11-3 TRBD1 CASRKGQGPQETQYF TGTGCCAGCAGGAAGGGACAGGGTCCACAAGAGACCCAGTACTTC
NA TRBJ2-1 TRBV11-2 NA CASSREWVSYNEQFF TGTGCCAGCAGCCGCGAATGGGTCTCCTACAATGAGCAGTTCTTC
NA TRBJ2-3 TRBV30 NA CAWSVSRGRVLTDTQYF TGTGCCTGGAGTGTCTCCCGTGGGCGGGTTCTCACAGATACGCAGTATTTT
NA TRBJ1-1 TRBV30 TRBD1 CAWSPTGTEAFF TGTGCCTGGAGCCCGACAGGGACCGAAGCTTTCTTT
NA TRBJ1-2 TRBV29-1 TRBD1 CSVLKDRASLYGYTF TGCAGCGTACTAAAGGACAGGGCGTCCCTCTATGGCTACACCTTC
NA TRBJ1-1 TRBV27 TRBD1 CASRDRGMNTEAFF TGTGCCAGCAGGGACAGGGGGATGAACACTGAAGCTTTCTTT
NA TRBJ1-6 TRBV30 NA CAWTRGASNSPLHF TGTGCCTGGACTCGGGGGGCCTCTAATTCACCCCTCCACTTT
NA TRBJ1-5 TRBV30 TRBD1 CAWSVDRGDQPQHF TGTGCCTGGAGCGTAGACAGGGGGGATCAGCCCCAGCATTTT
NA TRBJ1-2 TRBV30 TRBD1 CAWSAADRANYGYTF TGTGCCTGGAGTGCCGCGGACAGGGCCAACTATGGCTACACCTTC
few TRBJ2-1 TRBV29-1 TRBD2 CSVRGGSYNEQFF TGCAGCGTACGGGGGGGTAGCTACAATGAGCAGTTCTTC
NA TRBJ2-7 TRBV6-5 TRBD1 CASNQGQGTYEQYF TGTGCCAGCAACCAGGGACAGGGAACCTACGAGCAGTACTTC
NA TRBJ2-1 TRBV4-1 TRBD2 CASSHSSGGLSYNEQFF TGCGCCAGCAGCCACTCTAGCGGGGGGCTATCCTACAATGAGCAGTTCTTC
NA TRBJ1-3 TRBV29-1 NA CSVEAPGGNTIYF TGCAGCGTTGAGGCACCCGGAGGAAACACCATATATTTT